A single sample gave rise to the 25 T cell receptor beta chains below, sequenced in a study of blood T cell repertoires in COVID-19. Data came from immunoSEQ multiplex PCR; TCRdb stores just in-frame clones and leaves some out. The table includes roughly 120,000 clones, 75% to 90% detected once. The material sequenced was peripheral blood. These receptors all stem from a woman aged 80 or older with COVID-19, enrolled during active disease.

This chain uses TRBV7-2 with TRBJ1-5; D remains ambiguous. Germline V gives CDR1 SGHTA, CDR2 FQGNSA. V lost 4 bases and J 7 bases, leaving 14 bases between the germline ends. CDR3 length: 14 amino acids. The CDR3 is CASSSRAGLQPQHF. The CDR3 DNA reads TGTGCCAGCAGCTCGAGGGCGGGGTTGCAGCCCCAGCATTTT.

J is TRBJ2-3 and V is TRBV27; 10 bases map to TRBD1. V was pared by 1 base and J by 4 bases, with 5 bases of the junction left unmatched. The germline V gene encodes CDR1 MNHEY and CDR2 SMNVEV (reference sequence). This CDR3 is built from 16 residues. The CDR3 region is CASSLLLGTGADTQYF. The DNA of the CDR3 is TGTGCCAGCAGTTTATTACTGGGGACAGGGGCAGATACGCAGTATTTT.

The gene calls are TRBV7-3 and TRBJ2-1, with D possibly matching TRBD2 (6 bases). This CDR3 has 12 amino acids. V was trimmed by 5 bases and J by 9 bases, leaving 11 bases between them. Germline V gene sequence: CDR1 SGHTA, CDR2 FQGTGA. CDR3 in amino acids: CASSTGVGEQFF. The CDR3 nucleotides are TGTGCCAGCAGCACGGGAGTGGGTGAGCAGTTCTTC.

The rearrangement joins TRBV7-9 to TRBJ2-7; D perhaps matches TRBD1 (5 bases). Germline CDR1 and CDR2: SEHNR and FQNEAQ (reference sequence). This CDR3 region has 13 residues. The V end was cut by 5 bases, the J end by 3 bases, with 11 bases between. As DNA, the CDR3 is TGTGCCAGCAGCCCTGACAGATTCTACGAGCAGTACTTC. It is translated as CASSPDRFYEQYF.

This chain connects TRBV7-2 to TRBJ1-1; 9 bases map to TRBD1. This CDR3 is built from 14 residues. CDR1 and CDR2 (germline): SGHTA, FQGNSA. V lost 2 bases, J lost 8 bases, and 6 bases stayed unmatched. The CDR3, as DNA: TGTGCCAGCAGCTTATTACCGGGACAGGGCGAAGCTTTCTTT. Amino acid sequence: CASSLLPGQGEAFF.

V usage is TRBV28 and J usage is TRBJ2-7, with 12 bases lining up with TRBD1. With V trimmed by 6 bases and J by 4 bases, 7 bases remained unmatched. There are 15 residues in the CDR3. Germline CDR1 MDHEN, CDR2 SYDVKM. CDR3 residues: CASSTPGQGAYEQYF. For the CDR3, the DNA is TGTGCCAGCAGCACTCCGGGACAGGGGGCTTACGAGCAGTACTTC. Complete variable domain (other parts from reference TRBV28 and TRBJ2-7): DVKVTQSSRYLVKRTGEKVFLECVQDMDHENMFWYRQDPGLGLRLIYFSYDVKMKEKGDIPEGYSVSREKKERFSLILESASTNQTSMYLCASSTPGQGAYEQYFGPGTRLTVT.

The rearrangement uses TRBV6-2 or TRBV6-3 and TRBJ2-2; 11 nucleotides align to TRBD1. Germline V gene lookup returns CDR1 MNHEY and CDR2 SVGEGT. The CDR3 has 19 amino acids. The V segment lost 1 base and the J segment 1 base; nucleotides outside the gene matches: 8. CDR3 nucleotide sequence: TGTGCCAGCAGTTACTTGGACAGGGGGCTCCACAGGAACACCGGGGAGCTGTTTTTT. Its protein product is CASSYLDRGLHRNTGELFF.

This clone came up a few times. The CDR3 loop is CASSLAGQNYGYTF. CDR3 DNA sequence: TGTGCCAGCAGCCTGGCCGGACAGAACTATGGCTACACCTTC. The V gene is TRBV6-5, the J gene TRBJ1-2, with D perhaps TRBD1 (6 bases). The V end lost 6 bases, the J end lost 2 bases, and 13 bases lay between the germline ends. The CDR3 has 14 residues. From germline, CDR1 is MNHEY and CDR2 SVGAGI.

The gene calls are TRBV4-1 and TRBJ2-7; 7 bases align to TRBD2. V was pared by 4 bases and J by 2 bases, with 8 bases of the junction left unmatched. The V gene's germline CDR1 is MGHRA and CDR2 YSYEKL. This CDR3 contains 15 residues. CDR3 loop: CASSPQLASTYEQYF. The CDR3 coding sequence is TGCGCCAGCAGCCCCCAACTAGCGTCCACCTACGAGCAGTACTTC.

The table lists this clone with a few counts. The genes are TRBV3-1 (or the pseudogene TRBV3-2) and TRBJ2-7, with TRBD2 identical over 10 bases. With V trimmed by 1 base and J by 7 bases, 7 bases remained unmatched. CDR1 LGHDT and CDR2 YNNKEL come from the germline V gene (reference sequence). The CDR3 consists of 15 residues. The CDR3 bases are TGTGCCAGCAGCCAAGGAGGGATACTAGCGGGAGAGCAGTACTTC. This codes for CASSQGGILAGEQYF.

J is TRBJ2-7 and V is TRBV5-1, with D uncertain. The V gene lost 4 bases and the J gene lost 2 bases, with 25 bases spanning the gap. Germline V gene sequence: CDR1 SGHRS, CDR2 YFSETQ. The CDR3 totals 18 residues. CDR3 DNA sequence: TGCGCCAGCAGCCGGGTGGGTACTGAAGGTACATCCCCCTACGAGCAGTACTTC. It yields the protein CASSRVGTEGTSPYEQYF.

This clone has a single count. This chain joins TRBV6-7 and TRBJ2-1, with D tentatively TRBD1 (5 bases). TRBV6-7 carries the ORF label, with uncertain function. The CDR3 length is 18 residues. Trimming pared 7 bases from V and 6 bases from J, leaving 28 bases between. The CDR3 nucleotides are TGTGCCAGCAACCCGACAGAAATATCCATTTTTACAGGCAATGAGCAGTTCTTC. Translation gives CASNPTEISIFTGNEQFF.

This clone was picked up a small number of times. The rearrangement links TRBV9 to TRBJ1-1; 7 nucleotides match TRBD1. This CDR3 is 15 amino acids long. After removal of 1 base from V and 6 bases from J, the junction contained 9 bases not matched to a gene. Germline V lookup: CDR1 SGDLS, CDR2 YYNGEE. Written as DNA, the CDR3 is TGTGCCAGCAGCGTACTAGGGGGCGCTGGATCTGAAGCTTTCTTT. Translated: CASSVLGGAGSEAFF.

The chain combines TRBV6-5 with TRBJ1-1, with 7 nucleotides matching TRBD1. The CDR3 contains 13 residues. J was trimmed by 3 bases and V by 5 bases; bases with no gene match: 3. The germline V gene encodes CDR1 MNHEY and CDR2 SVGAGI. CDR3 DNA sequence: TGTGCCAGCAGTAGCACAGGGGACACTGAAGCTTTCTTT. It encodes CASSSTGDTEAFF.

The table lists this clone with a count of one. The chain has TRBV9 and TRBJ2-7; tentatively, D is TRBD2 (5 bases). The CDR3 consists of 14 residues. The germline V gene encodes CDR1 SGDLS and CDR2 YYNGEE. V was shortened by 3 bases and J by 4 bases, with 14 bases between the two germline ends. The DNA for the CDR3 is TGTGCCAGCAGCGGAGGCGGGCAGAATTACGAGCAGTACTTC. Translated: CASSGGGQNYEQYF.

V is TRBV11-3 and J is TRBJ2-1; 12 bases line up with TRBD2. The CDR3 is 15 amino acids. Germline V gene sequence: CDR1 SGHNT, CDR2 YENEEA. Trimming at V came to 5 bases and at J to 7 bases, leaving 6 bases not matched to a gene. CDR3 residues: CASSNGGTSGNEQFF. CDR3 DNA: TGTGCCAGCAGCAACGGTGGGACTAGCGGGAATGAGCAGTTCTTC.

The chain has TRBV9 and TRBJ2-1, with TRBD1 as a possible D gene (6 bases). Germline V gives CDR1 SGDLS, CDR2 YYNGEE. The CDR3 runs 15 residues. Trimming stripped 0 bases from V and 3 bases from J, with 10 bases between. In DNA form, the CDR3 reads TGTGCCAGCAGCGTAGCAGGGGTGATCTACAATGAGCAGTTCTTC. As protein: CASSVAGVIYNEQFF.

The chain uses TRBV28 and TRBJ2-2; 7 bases are shared with TRBD1. Germline trimming cut 3 bases from V and 9 bases from J; bases unmatched to any gene: 10. Germline assignment: CDR1 MDHEN and CDR2 SYDVKM. The CDR3 contains 15 residues. CDR3 DNA: TGTGCCAGCAGTTTCGGCTACGACAGGGTCCGGGAGCTGTTTTTT. Its protein is CASSFGYDRVRELFF. Filled out from reference TRBV28 and TRBJ2-2, the complete variable domain reads DVKVTQSSRYLVKRTGEKVFLECVQDMDHENMFWYRQDPGLGLRLIYFSYDVKMKEKGDIPEGYSVSREKKERFSLILESASTNQTSMYLCASSFGYDRVRELFFGEGSRLTVL.

This sequence joins TRBV6-2 or TRBV6-3 and TRBJ1-4; 8 bases map to TRBD1. Germline V gene lookup returns CDR1 MNHEY and CDR2 SVGEGT. V shed 6 bases and J 8 bases; nucleotides not matched to a gene: 8. There are 14 residues in the CDR3. CDR3: CASSTWTGNEKLFF. The CDR3 DNA sequence: TGTGCCAGCAGCACATGGACAGGGAACGAAAAACTGTTTTTT.

The gene calls are TRBV9 and TRBJ2-3; D may be TRBD1 (6 bases). V was cut by 3 bases and J by 1 base, with 12 bases left in between. The CDR3 is made up of 15 amino acids. Germline lookup yields CDR1 SGDLS and CDR2 YYNGEE. The CDR3 region has the DNA TGTGCCAGCAGCGCCCTACAGGGAGGCACAGATACGCAGTATTTT. Protein sequence: CASSALQGGTDTQYF.

The V call is TRBV9, the J call TRBJ2-7; D is undetermined. The CDR3 is made up of 13 amino acids. Germline V gene sequence: CDR1 SGDLS, CDR2 YYNGEE. Trimming cost V 4 bases and J 6 bases, with 14 bases left between them. Here the CDR3 reads CASSSSPLSEQYF. CDR3 DNA sequence: TGTGCCAGCAGCTCTTCACCTCTTAGCGAGCAGTACTTC.

The chain carries TRBV19 and TRBJ2-7; tentatively, D is TRBD2 (6 bases). The V end lost 5 bases, the J end lost 5 bases, and 13 bases lay between the germline ends. From germline, CDR1 is LNHDA and CDR2 SQIVND (reference sequence). There are 13 residues in the CDR3. CDR3 in amino acids: CASSLGTANEQYF. CDR3 nucleotide sequence: TGTGCCAGTAGTCTCGGGACTGCTAACGAGCAGTACTTC.

The chain combines TRBV2 with TRBJ2-1; a possible D gene is TRBD1 (6 bases). This CDR3 region has 14 residues. The germline V and J ends were trimmed by 3 bases and 10 bases, with 16 bases remaining between them. Per germline, CDR1 SNHLY and CDR2 FYNNEI. CDR3 sequence (DNA): TGTGCCAGCAGTGAGCGCCTGGGGGCGGGCGAGCAGTTCTTC. Its protein product is CASSERLGAGEQFF.

The chain links TRBV28 to TRBJ1-5, with D hard to call. The CDR3 is 13 residues long. Looked up from germline, CDR1 is MDHEN and CDR2 is SYDVKM. V lost 7 bases to trimming and J lost 4 bases, with 11 bases between them. CDR3 bases: TGTGCCAGCATGTGGACTTCGAATCAGCCCCAGCATTTT. It encodes CASMWTSNQPQHF.

The chain recombines TRBV4-3 with TRBJ2-2; TRBD2 is a possible D gene (6 bases). V lost 4 bases and J 2 bases, leaving 11 bases between the germline ends. This CDR3 comprises 15 residues. CDR1 and CDR2 from the germline V gene are LGHNA and YSLEER. This chain's CDR3 is CASSPSGVNTGELFF. In nucleotides, the CDR3 is TGCGCCAGCAGCCCTTCGGGAGTTAACACCGGGGAGCTGTTTTTT.